The clone carrying this T cell receptor (beta chain) was detected a few times. The time point denotes: sample taken at primary tumor resection. The V end was cut by 6 bases, the J end by 2 bases, with 12 bases between. The CDR3 is 14 residues long. Germline V gene data show CDR1 as MDHEN and CDR2 as SYDVKM. This sample was included in a study of spatial heterogeneity in lung cancer. TCRdb re-called the 5' RACE reads through MiXCR, storing one row per CDR3 protein. In the table there are around 87,000 distinct CDR3 sequences, approximately 12% of which are singletons. This specimen was PBMCs, taken at surgery. This chain joins TRBV28 and TRBJ2-3; tentative D call: TRBD1 (5 bases). The origin of this receptor is a male donor with early-stage non-small cell lung cancer. The CDR3 region is CASRLDTNTDTQYF. The CDR3 DNA reads TGTGCCAGCAGACTGGACACGAACACAGATACGCAGTATTTT.